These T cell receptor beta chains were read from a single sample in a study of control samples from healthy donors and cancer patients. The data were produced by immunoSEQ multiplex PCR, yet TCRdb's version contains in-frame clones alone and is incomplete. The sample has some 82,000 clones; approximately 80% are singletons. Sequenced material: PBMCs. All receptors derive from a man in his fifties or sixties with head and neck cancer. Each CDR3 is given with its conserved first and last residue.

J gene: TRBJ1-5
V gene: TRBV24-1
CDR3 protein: CATSDAGRDINQPQHF

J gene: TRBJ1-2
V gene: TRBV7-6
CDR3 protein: CASSSDPGGAPYGYTF

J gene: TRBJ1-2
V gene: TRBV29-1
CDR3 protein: CSVDQGAWGYTF

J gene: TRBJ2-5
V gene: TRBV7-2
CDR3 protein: CASSLSLAETQYF

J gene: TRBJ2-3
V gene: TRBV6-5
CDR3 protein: CASTGRSSTDTQYF

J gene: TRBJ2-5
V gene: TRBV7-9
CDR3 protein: CASSPRRDATTQTQYF

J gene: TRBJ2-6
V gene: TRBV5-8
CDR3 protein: CASSNHRSGANVLTF

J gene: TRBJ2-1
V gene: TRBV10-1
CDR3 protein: CASSESRGWGEQFF

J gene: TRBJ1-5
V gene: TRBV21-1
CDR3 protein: CAGGANWRNQPQHF

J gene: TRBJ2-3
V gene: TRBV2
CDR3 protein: CASYLNTQYF

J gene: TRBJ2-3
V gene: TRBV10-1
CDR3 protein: CASTSGSTDTQYF

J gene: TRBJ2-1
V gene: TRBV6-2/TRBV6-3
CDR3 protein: CASSLTRDRGEFF

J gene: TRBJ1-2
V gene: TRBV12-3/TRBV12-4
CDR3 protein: CASSLTGNYGYTF

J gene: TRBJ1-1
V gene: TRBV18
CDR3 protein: CASSPDRGRTEAFF

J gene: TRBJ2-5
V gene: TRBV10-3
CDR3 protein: CAISESIRAQETQYF

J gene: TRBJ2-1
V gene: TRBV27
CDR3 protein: CASSWTRTNEQFF

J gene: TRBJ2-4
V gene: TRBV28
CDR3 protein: CASSPSGRAANIQYF

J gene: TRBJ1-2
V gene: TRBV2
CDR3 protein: CASSEKPVGQGVNGYTF

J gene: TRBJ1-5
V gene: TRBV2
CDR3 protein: CASSSRDRGARQPQHF

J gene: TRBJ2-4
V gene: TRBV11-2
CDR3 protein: CASSSLRTGILDIQYF

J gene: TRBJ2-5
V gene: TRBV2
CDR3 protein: CASRFGTPVGQETQYF

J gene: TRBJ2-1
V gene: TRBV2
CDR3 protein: CASSLQGEQFF

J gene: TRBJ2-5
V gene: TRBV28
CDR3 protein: CASSPRLAGMGETQYF

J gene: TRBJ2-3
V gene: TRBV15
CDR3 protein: CATSSRDGTMDTQYF

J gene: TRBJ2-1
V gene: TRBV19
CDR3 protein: CASTQWDNEQFF

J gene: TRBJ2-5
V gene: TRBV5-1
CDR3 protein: CASSLGGSGVGETQYF

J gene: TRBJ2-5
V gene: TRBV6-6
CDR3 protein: CASSLAGLAGQETQYF

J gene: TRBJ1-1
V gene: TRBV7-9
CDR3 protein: CASSYIITEAFF

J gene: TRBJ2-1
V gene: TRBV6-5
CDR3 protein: CAGSRASGINEQFF

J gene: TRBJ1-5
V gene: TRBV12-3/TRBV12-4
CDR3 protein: CASSPARFQPQHF

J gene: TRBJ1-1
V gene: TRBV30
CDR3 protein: CAWRAPGWGEAFF